Listed below are T cell receptor beta chains from one sample, sequenced in a study of CD8+ T cells in alopecia areata. The method was immunoSEQ multiplex PCR; TCRdb's version includes in-frame clones alone and lacks a portion of them. The sample comprises about 140,000 clones, 40% to 65% of which are singletons, and around 1% rests with the top ten. The material sequenced was CD4+ T cells sorted from blood, taken at week 0. The receptors come from a human donor with alopecia areata. Each CDR3 is given with its conserved first and last residue. The D gene is left open where the match is weak.

j_call: TRBJ2-7
d_call: NA
v_call: TRBV7-2
cdr3_aa: CASTDRRKYEQYF

j_call: TRBJ2-7
d_call: NA
v_call: TRBV29-1
cdr3_aa: CSTSLAPSYEQYF

j_call: TRBJ2-5
d_call: NA
v_call: TRBV7-2
cdr3_aa: CASSLVGETQYF

j_call: TRBJ2-7
d_call: TRBD2
v_call: TRBV5-1
cdr3_aa: CASSLAGTSVLYEQYF

j_call: TRBJ1-1
d_call: NA
v_call: TRBV30
cdr3_aa: CAWSANRNTEAFF

j_call: TRBJ2-1
d_call: NA
v_call: TRBV11-1
cdr3_aa: CASSLEATSYNEQFF

j_call: TRBJ2-1
d_call: NA
v_call: TRBV7-2
cdr3_aa: CASSLSVRVNEQFF

j_call: TRBJ1-3
d_call: NA
v_call: TRBV5-1
cdr3_aa: CASSSTGSGNTIYF

j_call: TRBJ1-2
d_call: NA
v_call: TRBV30
cdr3_aa: CAWSVLADYGYTF

j_call: TRBJ2-7
d_call: TRBD2
v_call: TRBV11-1
cdr3_aa: CASSRAGTSTYEQYF

j_call: TRBJ2-1
d_call: NA
v_call: TRBV30
cdr3_aa: CAWAPPLFGQFF

j_call: TRBJ2-5
d_call: NA
v_call: TRBV6-1
cdr3_aa: CASSPTERKETQYF

j_call: TRBJ2-1
d_call: NA
v_call: TRBV7-9
cdr3_aa: CASSQSGPSSYNEQFF

j_call: TRBJ2-7
d_call: NA
v_call: TRBV29-1
cdr3_aa: CSVLVGDLSYF

j_call: TRBJ1-1
d_call: TRBD1
v_call: TRBV12-5
cdr3_aa: CASGWDRGTEAFF

j_call: TRBJ1-1
d_call: TRBD1
v_call: TRBV29-1
cdr3_aa: CSVETQQGTEAFF

j_call: TRBJ2-3
d_call: TRBD1
v_call: TRBV29-1
cdr3_aa: CSVSPRDRTTDTQYF

j_call: TRBJ2-3
d_call: TRBD1
v_call: TRBV29-1
cdr3_aa: CSVQWTGKNTDTQYF

j_call: TRBJ2-2
d_call: TRBD1
v_call: TRBV7-2
cdr3_aa: CASTFGQGAYTGELFF

j_call: TRBJ2-1
d_call: TRBD2
v_call: TRBV19
cdr3_aa: CASTPDGTSKPNEQFF

j_call: TRBJ2-1
d_call: TRBD2
v_call: TRBV2
cdr3_aa: CASSREGFDEQFF

j_call: TRBJ1-1
d_call: TRBD1
v_call: TRBV5-1
cdr3_aa: CASSTGQGRTEAFF

j_call: TRBJ1-2
d_call: TRBD1
v_call: TRBV5-4
cdr3_aa: CASSPPAGTGGSGGYTF

j_call: TRBJ2-5
d_call: NA
v_call: TRBV19
cdr3_aa: CASSINAKETQYF

j_call: TRBJ2-1
d_call: TRBD1
v_call: TRBV9
cdr3_aa: CASSASPDRGPYNEQFF

j_call: TRBJ2-7
d_call: TRBD1
v_call: TRBV7-8
cdr3_aa: CASSFEFQRGQGASYEQYF

j_call: TRBJ1-5
d_call: NA
v_call: TRBV30
cdr3_aa: CAWSDGVGQPQHF

j_call: TRBJ2-3
d_call: TRBD2
v_call: TRBV15
cdr3_aa: CATSRSGRATDTQYF

j_call: TRBJ2-7
d_call: NA
v_call: TRBV4-2
cdr3_aa: CASSQEDSYEQYF

j_call: TRBJ2-5
d_call: TRBD2
v_call: TRBV5-1
cdr3_aa: CASSSETSVQETQYF

j_call: TRBJ1-2
d_call: NA
v_call: TRBV29-1
cdr3_aa: CSVLGTPDNYGYTF

j_call: TRBJ1-1
d_call: TRBD1
v_call: TRBV5-1
cdr3_aa: CASSWDRNTEAFF

j_call: TRBJ1-5
d_call: NA
v_call: TRBV4-2
cdr3_aa: CASSQDVNQPQHF

j_call: TRBJ1-2
d_call: NA
v_call: TRBV30
cdr3_aa: CAWSDGVRWDFGYTF

j_call: TRBJ2-2
d_call: NA
v_call: TRBV5-1
cdr3_aa: CASSFASETGELFF

j_call: TRBJ2-6
d_call: NA
v_call: TRBV6-1
cdr3_aa: CASSEHNKGLAGANVLTF

j_call: TRBJ1-2
d_call: NA
v_call: TRBV29-1
cdr3_aa: CSVAGPNYGYTF

j_call: TRBJ2-1
d_call: NA
v_call: TRBV6-5
cdr3_aa: CASSYRGSSYNEQFF

j_call: TRBJ2-3
d_call: NA
v_call: TRBV7-8
cdr3_aa: CASSTGADTQYF

j_call: TRBJ2-7
d_call: TRBD1
v_call: TRBV27
cdr3_aa: CASSFNRDRVHEQYF

j_call: TRBJ1-5
d_call: TRBD1
v_call: TRBV19
cdr3_aa: CASGQGNTGNQPQHF

j_call: TRBJ1-6
d_call: NA
v_call: TRBV27
cdr3_aa: CASSPTTGPLHF

j_call: TRBJ1-5
d_call: TRBD1
v_call: TRBV4-2
cdr3_aa: CASSQTDRFSNQPQHF

j_call: TRBJ2-3
d_call: TRBD2
v_call: TRBV29-1
cdr3_aa: CSILAGNTDTQYF

j_call: TRBJ2-5
d_call: NA
v_call: TRBV29-1
cdr3_aa: CSVDPSRETQYF

j_call: TRBJ2-7
d_call: NA
v_call: TRBV7-8
cdr3_aa: CASSQGALEQYF

j_call: TRBJ2-5
d_call: TRBD2
v_call: TRBV5-8
cdr3_aa: CASSAGGLTGETQYF

j_call: TRBJ2-3
d_call: TRBD2
v_call: TRBV29-1
cdr3_aa: CSVIAGSRFTDTQYF

j_call: TRBJ2-7
d_call: NA
v_call: TRBV25-1
cdr3_aa: CASSRGPSYEQYF

j_call: TRBJ2-5
d_call: TRBD1
v_call: TRBV29-1
cdr3_aa: CSVERSLALWTGQETQYF